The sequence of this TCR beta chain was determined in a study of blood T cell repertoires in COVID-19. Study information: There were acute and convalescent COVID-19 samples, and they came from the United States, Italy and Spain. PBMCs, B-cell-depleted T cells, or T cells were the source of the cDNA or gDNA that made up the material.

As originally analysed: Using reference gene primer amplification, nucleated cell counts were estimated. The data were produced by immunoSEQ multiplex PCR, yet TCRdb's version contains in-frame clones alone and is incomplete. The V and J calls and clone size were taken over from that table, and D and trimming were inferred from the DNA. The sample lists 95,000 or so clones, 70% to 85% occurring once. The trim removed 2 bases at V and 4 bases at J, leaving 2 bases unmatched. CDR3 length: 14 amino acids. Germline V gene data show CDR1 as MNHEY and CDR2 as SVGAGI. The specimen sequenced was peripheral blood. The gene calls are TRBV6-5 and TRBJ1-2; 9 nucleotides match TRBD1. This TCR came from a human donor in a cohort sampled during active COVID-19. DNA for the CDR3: TGTGCCAGCAGTTACACAGGGGGCATCTATGGCTACACCTTC. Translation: CASSYTGGIYGYTF.